This T cell receptor beta chain appears in the sequencing data of a study of technical replicates of blood from a few donors (dated 2017 in TCRdb). Library prep was done by the immunoSEQ multiplex PCR assay. As stored in TCRdb, this immuneACCESS dataset retains in-frame rearrangements with V and J assigned. A fraction of the clones does not appear; measured against another copy, unresolved V genes explain less than half of the discrepancy, and the remainder lacks a known reason. The sample table holds about 70,000 clones, of which about 94% were seen once. Under 0.5% of the sample belongs to the ten largest clones. Trimmed from V: 4 bases; trimmed from J: 2 bases; junction bases lacking a gene match: 0. From the cysteine through the phenylalanine, the CDR3 covers 14 amino acids. The sequence is cut down to CDR3 DNA, 42 bases in frame from base 1. Via the germline V gene, CDR1 is ENHRY and CDR2 SYGVKD.

To note about this clone: Its specific antigen is unknown. Base qualities were left out, and no much larger clone turns up one base away.

The origin of this receptor is a human donor in good health. Sequenced input: T cells isolated from PBMCs. The V and J segments used are TRBV10-3 and TRBJ2-7; 12 bases in the middle match TRBD2. At the DNA level, the sequence is TGTGCCATCAGTGGACTAGCGGGAGCCTACGAGCAGTACTTC. This encodes CAISGLAGAYEQYF.